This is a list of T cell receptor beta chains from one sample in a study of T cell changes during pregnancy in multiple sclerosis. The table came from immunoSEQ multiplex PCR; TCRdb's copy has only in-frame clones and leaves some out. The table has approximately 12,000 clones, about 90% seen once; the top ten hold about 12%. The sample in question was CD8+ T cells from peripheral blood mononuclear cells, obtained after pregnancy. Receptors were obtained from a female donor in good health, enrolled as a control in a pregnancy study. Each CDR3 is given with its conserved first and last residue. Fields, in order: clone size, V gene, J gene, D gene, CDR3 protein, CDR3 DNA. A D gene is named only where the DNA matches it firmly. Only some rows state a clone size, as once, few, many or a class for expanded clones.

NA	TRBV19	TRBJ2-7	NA	CASSIQGSSYEQYF	TGTGCCAGTAGTATTCAGGGGTCTTCCTACGAGCAGTACTTC
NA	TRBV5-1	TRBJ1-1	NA	CASSLALAGSTEAFF	TGCGCCAGCAGCTTGGCCCTGGCAGGGTCGACTGAAGCTTTCTTT
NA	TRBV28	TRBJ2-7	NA	CASSFRDSGVNTYEQYF	TGTGCCAGCAGTTTTCGCGACAGTGGAGTTAACACCTACGAGCAGTACTTC
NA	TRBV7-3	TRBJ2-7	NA	CASSLISNEQYF	TGTGCCAGCAGCTTAATAAGCAACGAGCAGTACTTC
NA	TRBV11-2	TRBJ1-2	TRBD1	CASSLSTRPGGDVGYTF	TGTGCCAGCAGCCTATCGACTCGGCCAGGGGGCGACGTAGGCTACACCTTC
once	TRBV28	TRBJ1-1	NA	CASTSPREEAFF	TGTGCCAGCACCTCACCCCGGGAAGAAGCTTTCTTT
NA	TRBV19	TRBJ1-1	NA	CASSYRPNTEAFF	TGTGCCAGTAGTTACAGGCCGAACACTGAAGCTTTCTTT
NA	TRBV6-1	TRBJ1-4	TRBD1	CASSEAGTGAEKLFF	TGTGCCAGCAGTGAAGCCGGGACAGGGGCAGAAAAACTGTTTTTT
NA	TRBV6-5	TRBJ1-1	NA	CASTLGLGGYTEAFF	TGTGCCAGCACCCTCGGGCTGGGGGGGTACACTGAAGCTTTCTTT
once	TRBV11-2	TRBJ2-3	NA	CASSLYDTQYF	TGTGCCAGCAGCTTATATGATACGCAGTATTTT
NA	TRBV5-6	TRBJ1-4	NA	CASSLAGDEKLFF	TGTGCCAGCAGCTTGGCAGGGGACGAAAAACTGTTTTTT
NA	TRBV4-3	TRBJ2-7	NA	CASSQSGDEQYF	TGCGCCAGCAGCCAATCAGGGGACGAGCAGTACTTC
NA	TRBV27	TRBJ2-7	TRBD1	CASSLLSGGDMAGRPYEQYF	TGTGCCAGCAGTTTACTGTCAGGGGGCGATATGGCGGGGAGGCCCTACGAGCAGTACTTC
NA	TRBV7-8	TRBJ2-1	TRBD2	CASSRLAGEWGAYNEQFF	TGTGCCAGCAGCCGCCTAGCGGGGGAATGGGGCGCCTACAATGAGCAGTTCTTC
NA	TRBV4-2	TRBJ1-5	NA	CASSQDVRDSGQPQHF	TGTGCCAGCAGCCAAGATGTAAGGGATTCAGGGCAGCCCCAGCATTTT
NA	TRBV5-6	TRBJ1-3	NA	CASSSGLYSGNTIYF	TGTGCCAGCAGCTCGGGACTGTACTCTGGAAACACCATATATTTT
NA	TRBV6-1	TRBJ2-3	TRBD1	CASSESGGADTQYF	TGTGCCAGCAGTGAATCAGGGGGCGCAGATACGCAGTATTTT
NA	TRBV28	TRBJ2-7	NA	CASRLDSSYEQYF	TGTGCCAGCAGGCTGGACAGCTCCTACGAGCAGTACTTC
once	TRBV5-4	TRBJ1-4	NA	CASSPFAGGEKLFF	TGTGCCAGCAGCCCCTTTGCGGGAGGTGAAAAACTGTTTTTT
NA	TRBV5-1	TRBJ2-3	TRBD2	CASRLLAGTTDTQYF	TGCGCCAGCAGACTCCTAGCGGGCACCACAGATACGCAGTATTTT
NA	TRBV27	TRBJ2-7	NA	CASSFRQGGEQYF	TGTGCCAGCAGTTTTCGGCAGGGGGGCGAGCAGTACTTC
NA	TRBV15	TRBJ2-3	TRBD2	CATSRYQLGGGNTQYF	TGTGCCACCAGCAGATATCAACTAGGCGGGGGAAATACGCAGTATTTT
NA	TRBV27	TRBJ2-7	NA	CASSPSGTSGYEQYF	TGTGCCAGCAGTCCCTCCGGGACATCAGGCTACGAGCAGTACTTC
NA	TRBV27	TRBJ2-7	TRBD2	CASSRTSGSYEQYF	TGTGCCAGCAGCAGGACTAGCGGGAGTTACGAGCAGTACTTC
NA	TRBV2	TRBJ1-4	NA	CASSEGRGGGEKLFF	TGTGCCAGCAGTGAAGGGAGGGGAGGGGGTGAAAAACTGTTTTTT
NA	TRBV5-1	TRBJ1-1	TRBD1	CASSLAGGTGGAEAFF	TGCGCCAGCAGCTTGGCCGGAGGGACAGGGGGTGCTGAAGCTTTCTTT
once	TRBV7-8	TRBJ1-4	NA	CASSLVMEATNEKLFF	TGTGCCAGCAGCTTAGTAATGGAGGCAACTAATGAAAAACTGTTTTTT